These 5 T cell receptor beta chains were all obtained from the same sample, sequenced in a study of T-cell memory formation after mild COVID-19. TCRdb re-derived calls from the 5' RACE reads in MiXCR, one entry per CDR3 protein. The sample lists roughly 370,000 distinct CDR3 sequences; more than 15% were seen once. Sequenced sample: PBMCs or a T cell subset sorted from them (not recorded which). These receptor sequences come from a man between 18 and 35 years old who had mild COVID-19 (a few samples of this study predate the infection). Cell type and time point are not known.

This clonotype was detected many times. The chain carries TRBV20-1 and TRBJ2-3; TRBD2 might be the D (5 bases). CDR3 length equals 14 residues. Deletions cut 4 bases from V and 2 bases from J, with 13 bases between. The germline gives CDR1 DFQATT, CDR2 SNEGSKA (reference sequence). CDR3 nucleotides: TGCAGTGCTATAACCAGCGGTTCCACAGATACGCAGTATTTT. Translation: CSAITSGSTDTQYF.

V and J are TRBV24-1 and TRBJ2-5, with 9 bases aligning to TRBD1. The CDR3 has 15 residues. V was clipped by 5 bases and J by 3 bases; unmatched bases: 6. Germline V gene sequence: CDR1 KGHDR, CDR2 SFDVKD. Here the CDR3 reads CATSGGQGREETQYF. CDR3 DNA: TGTGCCACCAGTGGGGGACAGGGAAGGGAAGAGACCCAGTACTTC.

In regard to this clonotype: Mismatch with germline at one junction end may stem from a read error. This chain uses TRBV6-5 with TRBJ1-6; 10 bases are a match to TRBD1. Looked up from germline, CDR1 is MNHEY and CDR2 is SVGAGI. The CDR3 is 16 residues long. CDR3 protein: CASRYYRDRGNSPLHF. In DNA, the CDR3 is TGTGCCAGCCGTTACTACCGGGACAGGGGTAATTCACCCCTCCACTTT.

CDR3 loop: CASSLRDIGEAFF. In nucleotides, the CDR3 is TGTGCCAGCAGCCTCCGGGACATAGGTGAAGCTTTCTTT. The chain links TRBV12-3 or TRBV12-4 to TRBJ1-1; tentative D call: TRBD1 (6 bases). V was trimmed by 6 bases and J by 7 bases, leaving 15 bases between them. The CDR3 contains 13 residues.

The gene calls are TRBV19 and TRBJ1-5, with 8 bases matching TRBD1. Germline V CDR1 and CDR2: LNHDA, SQIVND (reference sequence). The CDR3 runs 13 residues. V trimming: 8 bases; J trimming: 4 bases; junction bases outside the gene matches: 4. The CDR3 is CASGTGSNQPQHF. CDR3 coding DNA: TGTGCCAGTGGGACAGGATCAAATCAGCCCCAGCATTTT.